This T cell receptor beta chain was found in a study of identifying expanded T cells in peripheral blood (dated by TCRdb to about 2019). In the study overall: Technical replicates were generated by sequencing separate aliquots of the same genomic DNA pool, with four replicates compared pairwise. Here is what the overall study found, with its caveats: The authors expected that over much longer intervals, such as months to years, biological variance in healthy repertoires might increase even further. Across all healthy donors, variance in clone template counts between approximately 2-week samples was found to increase significantly with total template count. The beta-binomial model significantly reduced the number of clones called differentially abundant and the false-positive rate across all healthy-donor time intervals. The binomial model flagged approximately 1.2 differentially abundant clones between technical replicates, compared with about 16 over approximately two weeks and approximately 18 over around four weeks.

The immunoSEQ Assay, which uses bias-controlled multiplex PCR amplification of genomic DNA, was used to profile TCRbeta CDR3 regions. As for the original processing: The absolute abundance of each unique TCRbeta CDR3 region was quantified after sequences were collapsed and filtered. Differential abundance was tested with two models: a binomial (Fisher-equivalent) model and a beta-binomial model that adds time-dependent variance fitted from healthy donors. Any clone with fewer than 5 combined templates was excluded, and a clone was called differentially abundant if its Benjamini-Hochberg FDR was below 0.01. The form v = (b*log(k)+a)^2 was used to model beta-binomial variance as a function of total template count across the two samples. In TCRdb, the immuneACCESS table is reduced to in-frame sequences with V and J assigned. These tables do not hold every clone; where another copy was compared, an unresolved V gene accounts for under half, and the others remain unexplained. The V and J calls and clone size are taken from that table; D and trimming were inferred from the DNA. The sample yields roughly 56,000 clones; about 85% were counted once. The ten largest clones capture approximately 19% of the sample.

Comment on this clone: Its antigen remains unidentified. Nothing much larger sits one base from this clone, and base qualities are not available.

No immune events, such as infections, were documented for the healthy donors during the collection period. Time-dependent variance in a beta-binomial model of T-cell clone differential abundance was calibrated using healthy-donor blood repertoires as a training cohort. The training cohort was composed of around ten healthy donors, 3 female and 7 male. An age range of about 29 to 65 years, with an average of about 45 years, was recorded for the donors. Obtained from a commercial supplier, whole blood was collected from each healthy donor at three time points set approximately two weeks apart. For immunosequencing, genomic DNA was extracted from unsorted whole blood. Inclusive of the bounding cysteine and phenylalanine, the CDR3 is 13 residues long. Only the CDR3 region is kept as DNA, spanning 39 bases read in frame from base 1. Via the germline V gene, CDR1 is SNHLY and CDR2 FYNNEI. V is cut by 5 bases and J by 2 bases, and the space between the germline ends is 9 bases.

The rearrangement joined TRBV2 to TRBJ1-1; the D gene cannot be named for sure. This TCR was sampled from a person aged 18 to 69 in good health. The sequenced sample was blood. The DNA sequence reads TGTGCCAGCAGTCGTGATAGCAACACTGAAGCTTTCTTT. This gives the protein CASSRDSNTEAFF.